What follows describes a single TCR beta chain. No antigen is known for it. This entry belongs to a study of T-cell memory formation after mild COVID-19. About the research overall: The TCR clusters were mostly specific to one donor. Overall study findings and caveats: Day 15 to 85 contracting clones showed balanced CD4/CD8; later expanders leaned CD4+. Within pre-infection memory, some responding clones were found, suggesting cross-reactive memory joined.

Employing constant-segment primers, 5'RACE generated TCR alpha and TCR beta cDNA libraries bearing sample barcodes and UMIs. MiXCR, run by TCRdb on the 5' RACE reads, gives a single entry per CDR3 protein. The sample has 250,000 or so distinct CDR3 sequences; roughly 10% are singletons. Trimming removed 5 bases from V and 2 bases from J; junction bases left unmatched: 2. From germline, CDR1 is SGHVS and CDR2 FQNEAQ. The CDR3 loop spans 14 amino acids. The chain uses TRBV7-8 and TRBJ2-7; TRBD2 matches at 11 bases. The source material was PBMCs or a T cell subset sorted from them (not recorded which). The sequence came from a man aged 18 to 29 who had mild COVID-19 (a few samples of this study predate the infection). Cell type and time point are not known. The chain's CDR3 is CASSSSGGAYEQYF. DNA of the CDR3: TGTGCCAGCAGCAGTAGCGGGGGGGCCTACGAGCAGTACTTC. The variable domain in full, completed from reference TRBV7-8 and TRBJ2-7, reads GAGVSQSPRYKVAKRGQDVALRCDPISGHVSLFWYQQALGQGPEFLTYFQNEAQLDKSGLPSDRFFAERPEGSVSTLKIQRTQQEDSAVYLCASSSSGGAYEQYFGPGTRLTVT.